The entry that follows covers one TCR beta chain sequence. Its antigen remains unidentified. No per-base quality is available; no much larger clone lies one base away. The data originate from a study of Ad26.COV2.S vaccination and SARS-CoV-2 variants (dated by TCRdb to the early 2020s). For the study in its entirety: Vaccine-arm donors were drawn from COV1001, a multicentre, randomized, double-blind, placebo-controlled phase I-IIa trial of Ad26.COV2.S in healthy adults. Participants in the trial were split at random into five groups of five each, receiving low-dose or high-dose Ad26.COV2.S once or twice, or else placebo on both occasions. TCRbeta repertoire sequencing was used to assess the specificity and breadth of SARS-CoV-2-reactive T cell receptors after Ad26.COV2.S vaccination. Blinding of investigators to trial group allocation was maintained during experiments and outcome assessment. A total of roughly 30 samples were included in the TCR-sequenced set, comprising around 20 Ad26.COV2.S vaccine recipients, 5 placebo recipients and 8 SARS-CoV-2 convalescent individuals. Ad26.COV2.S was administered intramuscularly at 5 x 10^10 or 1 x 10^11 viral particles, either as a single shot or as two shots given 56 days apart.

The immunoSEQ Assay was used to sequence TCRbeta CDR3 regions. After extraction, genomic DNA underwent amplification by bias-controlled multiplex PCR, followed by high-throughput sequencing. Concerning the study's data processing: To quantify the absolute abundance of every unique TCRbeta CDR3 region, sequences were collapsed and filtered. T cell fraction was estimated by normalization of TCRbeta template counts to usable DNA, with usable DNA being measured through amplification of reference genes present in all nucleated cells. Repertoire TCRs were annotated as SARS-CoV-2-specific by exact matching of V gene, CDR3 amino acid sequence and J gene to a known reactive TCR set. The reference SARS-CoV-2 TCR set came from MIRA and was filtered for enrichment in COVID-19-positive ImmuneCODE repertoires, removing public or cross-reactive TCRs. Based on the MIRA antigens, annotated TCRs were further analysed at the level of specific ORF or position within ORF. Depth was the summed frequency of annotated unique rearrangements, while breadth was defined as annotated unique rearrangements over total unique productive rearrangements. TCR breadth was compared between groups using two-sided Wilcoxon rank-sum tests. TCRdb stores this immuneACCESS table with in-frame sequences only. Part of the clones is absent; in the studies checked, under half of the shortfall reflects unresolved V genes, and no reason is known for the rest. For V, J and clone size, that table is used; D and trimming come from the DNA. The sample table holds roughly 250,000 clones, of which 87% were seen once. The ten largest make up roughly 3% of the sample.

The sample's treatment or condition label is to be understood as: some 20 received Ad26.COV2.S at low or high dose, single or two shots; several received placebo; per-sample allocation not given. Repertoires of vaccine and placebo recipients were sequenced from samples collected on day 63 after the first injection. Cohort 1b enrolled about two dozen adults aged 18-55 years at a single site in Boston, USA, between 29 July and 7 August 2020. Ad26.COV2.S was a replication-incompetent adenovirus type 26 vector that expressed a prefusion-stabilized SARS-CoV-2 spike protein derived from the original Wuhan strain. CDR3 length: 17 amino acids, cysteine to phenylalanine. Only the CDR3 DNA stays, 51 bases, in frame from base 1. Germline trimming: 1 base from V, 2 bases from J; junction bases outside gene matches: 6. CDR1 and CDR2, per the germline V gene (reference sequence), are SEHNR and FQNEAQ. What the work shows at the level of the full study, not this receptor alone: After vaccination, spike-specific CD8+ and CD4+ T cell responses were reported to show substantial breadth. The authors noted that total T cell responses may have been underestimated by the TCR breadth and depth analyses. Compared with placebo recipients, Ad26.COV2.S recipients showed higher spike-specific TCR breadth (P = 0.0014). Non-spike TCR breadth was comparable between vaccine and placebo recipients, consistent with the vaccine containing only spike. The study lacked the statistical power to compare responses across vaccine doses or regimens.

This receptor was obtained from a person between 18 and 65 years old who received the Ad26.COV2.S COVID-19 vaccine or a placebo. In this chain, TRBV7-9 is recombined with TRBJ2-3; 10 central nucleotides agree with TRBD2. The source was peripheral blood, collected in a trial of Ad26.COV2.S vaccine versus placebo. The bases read TGTGCCAGCAGCTTAGGTTGGACTAGCGGCAACACAGATACGCAGTATTTT. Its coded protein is CASSLGWTSGNTDTQYF.